The 15 T cell receptor beta chains below were found in one sample sequenced in a study of glioma-infiltrating T cells. Amplification of TCR alpha and beta CDR3 regions from RNA used iRepertoire nested multiplex PCR. TCRdb reprocessed the multiplex PCR reads with MiXCR, giving one entry per CDR3 protein. The sample holds around 150,000 distinct CDR3 sequences, about 39% seen once. The specimen sequenced was glioma tissue, nonneoplastic brain tissue, or PBMCs (not recorded which). Receptors were obtained from a human donor with low-grade glioma or glioblastoma, undergoing nonglioma brain surgery, or in good health (not recorded which).

The J gene is TRBJ1-5, the V gene TRBV20-1, with D maybe TRBD1 (6 bases). Germline CDR1 reads DFQATT; CDR2 reads SNEGSKA (reference sequence). Trimming took 5 bases from V and 4 from J, leaving 15 bases between them. CDR3 length: 14 residues. CDR3 in amino acids: CSAYQGGWNQPQHF. DNA of the CDR3: TGCAGTGCTTACCAAGGGGGGTGGAATCAGCCCCAGCATTTT.

The rearrangement joins TRBV2 to TRBJ1-1; D is unclear. The CDR3 is 14 residues long. The germline V and J ends were trimmed by 4 bases and 3 bases, with 12 bases remaining between them. CDR1 SNHLY and CDR2 FYNNEI come from the germline V gene. As DNA, the CDR3 is TGTGCCAGCAGTGCGGGGTTTGCGGACACTGAAGCTTTCTTT. Its protein product is CASSAGFADTEAFF.

The rearrangement uses TRBV6-6 and TRBJ2-3; 11 nucleotides agree with TRBD2. V trimming: 2 bases; J trimming: 1 base; junction bases outside the gene matches: 2. From germline, CDR1 is MNHNY and CDR2 SVGAGI (reference sequence). The CDR3 sequence is 16 residues long. DNA of the CDR3: TGTGCCAGCAGTTACCTGGGACTAGCGGGCACAGATACGCAGTATTTT. It yields the protein CASSYLGLAGTDTQYF.

This clonotype came up a few times. The chain joins TRBV20-1 to TRBJ1-2; D is possibly TRBD1 (6 bases). Germline V gene data show CDR1 as DFQATT and CDR2 as SNEGSKA (reference sequence). Trimming took 4 bases from V and 14 from J, leaving 17 bases between them. The CDR3 has 11 amino acids. CDR3 nucleotides: TGCAGTGCTACCGGCACAGGGACGATTACCTTC. Amino acids: CSATGTGTITF.

The chain employs TRBV5-5 and TRBJ1-4; 7 nucleotides align to TRBD1. CDR3 length: 15 amino acids. With 1 base clipped from V and 5 bases from J, the junction kept 5 bases outside the gene matches. Germline V lookup: CDR1 SGHKS, CDR2 YYEKEE (reference sequence). CDR3: CASSLTGQKNEKLFF. In DNA form, the CDR3 reads TGTGCCAGCAGCTTGACGGGACAGAAAAATGAAAAACTGTTTTTT.

The J gene is TRBJ1-2, the V gene TRBV5-4; D gene uncertain. V lost 1 base to trimming and J lost 7 bases, with 11 bases between them. The CDR3 sequence is 13 residues long. Germline V gives CDR1 SGHNT, CDR2 YYREEE (reference sequence). The CDR3 region has the DNA TGTGCCAGCAGCTTGAACAGCCCCACTGGCTACACCTTC. Residues: CASSLNSPTGYTF.

J is TRBJ2-3 and V is TRBV6-2 or TRBV6-3; D is unclear. The CDR3 has 12 amino acids. Germline loops: CDR1 MNHEY, CDR2 SVGEGT. With 4 bases removed from V and 8 bases from J, the gap between germline ends came to 10 bases. Here the CDR3 reads CASSSQRVTQYF. In nucleotides, the CDR3 is TGTGCCAGCAGTTCACAACGGGTTACGCAGTATTTT.

In DNA, the CDR3 is TGTGCCACCAGTGATTACTCGGGCAAGACAGAGACCCAGTACTTC. Its translation is CATSDYSGKTETQYF. J is TRBJ2-5 and V is TRBV24-1; no clear D gene. The CDR3 sequence is 15 residues long. CDR1 and CDR2 (germline): KGHDR, SFDVKD. V was pared by 2 bases and J by 4 bases, with 13 bases between.

Note on this clonotype: A read error is possible here, since a much larger clone lies one base away. The rearrangement joins TRBV27 to TRBJ1-6; D gene ambiguous. Germline V gene lookup returns CDR1 MNHEY and CDR2 SMNVEV (reference sequence). This CDR3 region has 12 residues. V was trimmed by 5 bases and J by 17 bases, leaving 16 bases between them. CDR3 sequence reads: CASSPLSGPIHF. The CDR3 nucleotides are TGTGCCAGCAGTCCGCTATCCGGGCCCATCCACTTT.

The CDR3 region has the DNA TGCGCCAGCAGCCAAGTCGGGACTAGCGGGAGGGTATATGAGCAGTTCTTC. Translation: CASSQVGTSGRVYEQFF. The rearrangement uses TRBV4-1 and TRBJ2-1; 16 nucleotides match TRBD2. Per germline, CDR1 MGHRA and CDR2 YSYEKL. The CDR3 length is 17 residues. The junction had 5 bases not matched to a gene; V was cut back by 1 base and J by 8 bases.

The genes are TRBV6-2 or TRBV6-3 and TRBJ1-1, with a tentative D call TRBD1 (5 bases). CDR1 and CDR2 from the germline V gene are MNHEY and SVGEGT. This CDR3 comprises 14 residues. The V and J ends lost 6 bases and 8 bases respectively, with 19 bases between them. The CDR3 coding sequence is TGTGCCAGCAGGTGGGGCCAAGGTTCTATCGAAGCTTTCTTT. Residues: CASRWGQGSIEAFF.

The gene calls are TRBV27 and TRBJ1-1; TRBD1 agrees at 7 bases. Losses at the gene ends were 5 bases for V and 2 bases for J; bases not matched to a gene: 8. The CDR3 covers 15 residues. Looked up from germline, CDR1 is MNHEY and CDR2 is SMNVEV (reference sequence). The CDR3 DNA sequence: TGTGCCAGCAGTGCCCCGGGACAGATTAACACTGAAGCTTTCTTT. It is translated as CASSAPGQINTEAFF.

The chain joins TRBV6-4 to TRBJ2-6; 7 nucleotides align to TRBD1. Trimming removed 6 bases from V and 2 bases from J; junction bases left unmatched: 4. The CDR3 consists of 15 residues. Germline V gives CDR1 MRHNA, CDR2 SNTAGT. The chain's CDR3 is CASSYDRAGANVLTF. CDR3 in DNA: TGTGCCAGCAGCTACGACAGGGCTGGGGCCAACGTCCTGACTTTC.

The V and J genes are TRBV6-5 and TRBJ1-5; D is undetermined. The CDR3 extends over 12 amino acids. Germline V lookup: CDR1 MNHEY, CDR2 SVGAGI. The V end was cut by 2 bases, the J end by 3 bases, with 2 bases between. CDR3 residues: CASSYANQPQHF. The CDR3 nucleotides read TGTGCCAGCAGTTACGCCAATCAGCCCCAGCATTTT.

The CDR3 sequence is CASSLSSRLAGWRQETQYF. The CDR3 nucleotides are TGTGCCAGCAGCCTATCCTCCAGACTAGCGGGATGGCGACAAGAGACCCAGTACTTC. The V call is TRBV11-2, the J call TRBJ2-5, with TRBD2 matching 11 bases. The germline V gene encodes CDR1 SGHAT and CDR2 FQNNGV. J was trimmed by 2 bases and V by 5 bases; bases with no gene match: 16. The CDR3 covers 19 residues. Looking up the rest from reference TRBV11-2 and TRBJ2-5 gives the full variable domain: EAGVAQSPRYKIIEKRQSVAFWCNPISGHATLYWYQQILGQGPKLLIQFQNNGVVDDSQLPKDRFSAERLKGVDSTLKIQPAKLEDSAVYLCASSLSSRLAGWRQETQYFGPGTRLLVL.